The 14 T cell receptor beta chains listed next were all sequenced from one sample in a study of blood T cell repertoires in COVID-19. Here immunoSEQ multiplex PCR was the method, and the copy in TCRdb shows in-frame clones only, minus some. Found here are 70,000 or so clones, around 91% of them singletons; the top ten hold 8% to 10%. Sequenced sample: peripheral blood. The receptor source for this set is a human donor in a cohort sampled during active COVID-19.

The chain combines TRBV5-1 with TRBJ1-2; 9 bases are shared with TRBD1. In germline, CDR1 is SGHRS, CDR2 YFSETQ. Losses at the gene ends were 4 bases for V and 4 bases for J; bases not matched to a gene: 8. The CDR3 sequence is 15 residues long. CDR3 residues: CASSLRTGEGYGYTF. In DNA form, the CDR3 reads TGCGCCAGCAGCCTAAGGACAGGGGAGGGCTATGGCTACACCTTC.

The CDR3 DNA is TGTGCCAGCAGCTTAGAGCCGACAGGCGACTACGAGCAGTACTTC. As protein: CASSLEPTGDYEQYF. This chain connects TRBV11-2 to TRBJ2-7; D perhaps matches TRBD1 (6 bases). This CDR3 region has 15 residues. V lost 0 bases and J 3 bases, leaving 12 bases between the germline ends. The germline V gene has CDR1 SGHAT and CDR2 FQNNGV. The full variable domain, in which reference TRBV11-2 and TRBJ2-7 provide the parts outside the CDR3, is EAGVAQSPRYKIIEKRQSVAFWCNPISGHATLYWYQQILGQGPKLLIQFQNNGVVDDSQLPKDRFSAERLKGVDSTLKIQPAKLEDSAVYLCASSLEPTGDYEQYFGPGTRLTVT.

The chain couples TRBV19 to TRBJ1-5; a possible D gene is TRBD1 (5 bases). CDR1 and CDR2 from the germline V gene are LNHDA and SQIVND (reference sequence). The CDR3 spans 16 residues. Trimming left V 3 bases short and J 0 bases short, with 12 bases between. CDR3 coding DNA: TGTGCCAGTAGTATTGGGGCGATCTATAGCAATCAGCCCCAGCATTTT. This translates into CASSIGAIYSNQPQHF.

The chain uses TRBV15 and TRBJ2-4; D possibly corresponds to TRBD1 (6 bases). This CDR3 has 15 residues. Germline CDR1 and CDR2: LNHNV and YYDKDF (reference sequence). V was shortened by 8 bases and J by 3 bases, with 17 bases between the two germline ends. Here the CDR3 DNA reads TGTGCCACCGAAGCGGCAGGGGTGGTCAAAAACATTCAGTACTTC. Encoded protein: CATEAAGVVKNIQYF.

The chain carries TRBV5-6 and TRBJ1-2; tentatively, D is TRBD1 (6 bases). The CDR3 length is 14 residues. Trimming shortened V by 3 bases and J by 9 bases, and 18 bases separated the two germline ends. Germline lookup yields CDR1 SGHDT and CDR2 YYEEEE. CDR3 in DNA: TGTGCCAGCAGCTATTTAGACAGGCCTCGGAGCTACACCTTC. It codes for CASSYLDRPRSYTF.

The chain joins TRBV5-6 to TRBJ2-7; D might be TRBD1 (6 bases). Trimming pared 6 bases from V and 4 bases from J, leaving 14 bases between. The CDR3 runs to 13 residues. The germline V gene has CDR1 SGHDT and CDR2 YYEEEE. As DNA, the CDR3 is TGTGCCAGCACCAAGACAGGAGATTACGAGCAGTACTTC. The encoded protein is CASTKTGDYEQYF.

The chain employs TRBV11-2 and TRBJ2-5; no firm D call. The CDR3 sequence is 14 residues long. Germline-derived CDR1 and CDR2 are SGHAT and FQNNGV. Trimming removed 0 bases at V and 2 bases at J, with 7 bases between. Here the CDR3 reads CASSLDRGQETQYF. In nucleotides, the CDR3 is TGTGCCAGCAGCTTAGATCGAGGACAAGAGACCCAGTACTTC.

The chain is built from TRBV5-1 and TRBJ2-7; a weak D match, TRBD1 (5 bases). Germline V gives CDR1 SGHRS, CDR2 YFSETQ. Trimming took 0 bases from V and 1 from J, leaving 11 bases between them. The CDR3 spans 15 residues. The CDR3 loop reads CASSLADSLSYEQYF. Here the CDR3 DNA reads TGCGCCAGCAGCTTGGCAGACAGCCTTTCCTACGAGCAGTACTTC.

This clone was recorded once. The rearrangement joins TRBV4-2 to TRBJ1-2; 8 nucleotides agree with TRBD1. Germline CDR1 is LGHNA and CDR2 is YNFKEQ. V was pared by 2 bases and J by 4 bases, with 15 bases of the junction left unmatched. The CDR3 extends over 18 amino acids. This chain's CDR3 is CASSQTPDRAVGSYGYTF. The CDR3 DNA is TGTGCCAGCAGCCAAACCCCGGACAGGGCTGTAGGAAGCTATGGCTACACCTTC.

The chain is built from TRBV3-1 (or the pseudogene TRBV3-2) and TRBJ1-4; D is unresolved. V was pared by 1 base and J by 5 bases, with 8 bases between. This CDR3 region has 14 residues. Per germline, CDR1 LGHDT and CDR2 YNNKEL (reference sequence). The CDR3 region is CASSQGTSNEKLFF. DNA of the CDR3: TGTGCCAGCAGCCAAGGGACTTCGAATGAAAAACTGTTTTTT.

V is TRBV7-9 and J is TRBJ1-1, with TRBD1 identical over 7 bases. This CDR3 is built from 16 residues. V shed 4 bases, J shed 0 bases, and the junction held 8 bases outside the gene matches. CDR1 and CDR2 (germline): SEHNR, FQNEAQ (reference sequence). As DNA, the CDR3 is TGTGCCAGCAGCTCTTGGGACAGCCTCATGAACACTGAAGCTTTCTTT. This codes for CASSSWDSLMNTEAFF. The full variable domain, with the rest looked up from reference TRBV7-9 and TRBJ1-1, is DTGVSQNPRHKITKRGQNVTFRCDPISEHNRLYWYRQTLGQGPEFLTYFQNEAQLEKSRLLSDRFSAERPKGSFSTLEIQRTEQGDSAMYLCASSSWDSLMNTEAFFGQGTRLTVV.

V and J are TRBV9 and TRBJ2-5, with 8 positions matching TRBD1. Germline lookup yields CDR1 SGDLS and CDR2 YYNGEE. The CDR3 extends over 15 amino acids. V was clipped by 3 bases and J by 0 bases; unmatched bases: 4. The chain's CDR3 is CASSDRTGHQETQYF. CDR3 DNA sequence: TGTGCCAGCAGCGATAGGACAGGGCACCAAGAGACCCAGTACTTC.

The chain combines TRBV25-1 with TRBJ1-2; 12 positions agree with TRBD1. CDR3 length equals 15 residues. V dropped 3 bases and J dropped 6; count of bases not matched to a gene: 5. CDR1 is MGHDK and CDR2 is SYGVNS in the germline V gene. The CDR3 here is CASSDPGQGANGYTF. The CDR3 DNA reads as TGTGCCAGCAGTGACCCGGGACAGGGGGCGAATGGCTACACCTTC.

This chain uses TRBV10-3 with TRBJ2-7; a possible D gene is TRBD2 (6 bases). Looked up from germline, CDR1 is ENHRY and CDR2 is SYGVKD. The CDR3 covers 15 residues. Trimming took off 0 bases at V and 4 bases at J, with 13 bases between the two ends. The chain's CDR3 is CAISESEGMRYEQYF. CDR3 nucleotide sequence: TGTGCCATCAGTGAGTCGGAGGGAATGAGATACGAGCAGTACTTC.